This record concerns one TCR beta chain sequence. What it binds is unknown. The CDR3 consists of 16 residues. CDR1 SGHDT and CDR2 YYEEEE come from the germline V gene. J gave up 4 bases and V 3 bases, and 9 bases lay outside the gene matches. cDNA prepared by RNA extraction and subsequent reverse transcription served as the template for sequencing. Using immunoSEQ multiplex PCR, the repertoire was profiled, and TCRdb retains in-frame clones only, with some absent. The sample records around 290,000 clones, about 62% being singletons. The data belong to a study of CD8+ T cells in alopecia areata. Study at large: Treated patients took oral tofacitinib at 5 to 10 mg twice daily. Points from the study as a whole: When scalp samples are sequenced, resident alphabeta T cells of normal skin are also captured.

Treatment meaning: oral pan-JAK inhibitor, 5-10 mg twice daily. As part of sample collection, lesional scalp punch biopsies and peripheral blood were taken from alopecia areata patients. V usage is TRBV5-6 and J usage is TRBJ2-2, with TRBD2 matching over 7 bases. This clonotype was sampled from a human donor with alopecia areata. The sequenced sample was CD4+ T cells sorted from blood, obtained at week 24, from a patient treated with tofacitinib. CDR3 DNA sequence: TGTGCCAGCAGCTCGGCCGGGGGGATTCGCACCGGGGAGCTGTTTTTT. Amino acid sequence: CASSSAGGIRTGELFF.